A selection of T cell receptor beta chains follows, all from one sample in a study of CD8 T cells in Susac syndrome. TCRdb analysed the immunoSEQ multiplex PCR reads with MiXCR anew, one entry per CDR3 protein. The sample holds about 200,000 distinct CDR3 sequences, approximately 94% seen once. The sample consisted of CD4+ T cells from PBMCs. The receptors originated from a human donor with multiple sclerosis. CDR3s include the opening cysteine and the closing phenylalanine or tryptophan. A D gene is named only where the DNA matches it firmly. A row's size may be missing; if present it is once, few, many or a size class.

J | D | size | V | CDR3 | DNA
TRBJ1-5 | TRBD1 | NA | TRBV30 | CAWSAGQGDQPQHF | TGTGCCTGGAGTGCCGGACAGGGGGATCAGCCCCAGCATTTT
TRBJ2-3 | NA | NA | TRBV7-3 | CASSFDPPDTQYF | TGTGCCAGCAGCTTCGACCCCCCAGATACGCAGTATTTT
TRBJ1-2 | TRBD1 | once | TRBV7-2 | CASSTGTALSRTF | TGTGCCAGCAGCACCGGGACAGCCCTCTCTCGCACCTTC
TRBJ1-2 | NA | NA | TRBV7-9 | CASRTEGPYGYTF | TGTGCCAGCAGGACAGAGGGCCCCTATGGCTACACCTTC
TRBJ1-5 | NA | NA | TRBV24-1 | CATSEARGNQPQHF | TGTGCCACCAGTGAAGCCCGGGGGAATCAGCCCCAGCATTTT
TRBJ1-5 | NA | NA | TRBV12-3/TRBV12-4 | CASSLAGHNQPQHF | TGTGCCAGCAGTTTAGCAGGGCACAATCAGCCCCAGCATTTT
TRBJ1-1 | NA | NA | TRBV29-1 | CSVLRDELGTEAFF | TGCAGCGTCCTCCGGGACGAGCTAGGTACTGAAGCTTTCTTT
TRBJ1-2 | NA | NA | TRBV29-1 | CSVGDQRANYGYTF | TGCAGCGTGGGCGACCAGAGAGCTAACTATGGCTACACCTTC
TRBJ2-7 | TRBD2 | NA | TRBV3-1 | CASSQRLAGGTTYEQYF | TGTGCCAGCAGCCAAAGACTAGCGGGGGGGACCACCTACGAGCAGTACTTC
TRBJ2-7 | NA | NA | TRBV30 | CAYGTRPYEQYF | TGTGCCTATGGCACCAGACCTTACGAGCAGTACTTC
TRBJ1-1 | NA | NA | TRBV2 | CASSDQGTGNTEAFF | TGTGCCAGCAGTGACCAGGGGACGGGGAACACTGAAGCTTTCTTT
TRBJ1-1 | NA | once | TRBV30 | CAWSAGGAMNTEAFF | TGTGCCTGGAGTGCGGGGGGCGCGATGAACACTGAAGCTTTCTTT
TRBJ2-1 | NA | NA | TRBV9 | CASSLEFDEQFF | TGTGCCAGCAGCCTAGAGTTCGATGAGCAGTTCTTC
TRBJ1-1 | NA | NA | TRBV3-1 | CASSQGIEAFF | TGTGCCAGCAGCCAAGGGATTGAAGCTTTCTTT
TRBJ2-1 | TRBD2 | NA | TRBV20-1 | CSAETSGGADEQFF | TGCAGTGCTGAGACTAGCGGGGGGGCAGATGAGCAGTTCTTC
TRBJ2-3 | NA | NA | TRBV4-2 | CASSHRTGGDTQYF | TGTGCCAGCAGCCACCGGACTGGCGGGGATACGCAGTATTTT
TRBJ1-1 | TRBD1 | once | TRBV5-4 | CASSRLDRGGTEAFF | TGTGCCAGCAGCCGGTTGGACAGGGGAGGCACTGAAGCTTTCTTT
TRBJ1-1 | NA | NA | TRBV28 | CASSLRVPQAFF | TGTGCCAGCAGCCTCCGGGTCCCACAAGCTTTCTTT
TRBJ2-2 | NA | once | TRBV15 | CATSRDVSGAGELFF | TGTGCCACCAGCAGAGATGTATCGGGTGCCGGGGAGCTGTTTTTT
TRBJ1-4 | NA | NA | TRBV30 | CAWTRRRGTNEKLFF | TGTGCCTGGACCCGCCGGCGGGGAACTAATGAAAAACTGTTTTTT
TRBJ2-4 | NA | NA | TRBV20-1 | CSARDRPGQKNIQYF | TGCAGTGCTAGAGATCGCCCAGGTCAAAAAAACATTCAGTACTTC
TRBJ2-1 | NA | NA | TRBV20-1 | CSARLQGMGGNEQFF | TGCAGTGCTAGGCTCCAGGGAATGGGTGGGAATGAGCAGTTCTTC
TRBJ1-6 | NA | once | TRBV30 | CAWSILGDSPLHF | TGTGCCTGGAGCATATTAGGGGATTCACCCCTCCACTTT
TRBJ1-3 | TRBD1 | NA | TRBV4-2 | CASSRAGTGEIKGSGNTIYF | TGTGCCAGCAGCCGGGCCGGGACAGGGGAAATCAAAGGATCTGGAAACACCATATATTTT
TRBJ1-1 | NA | NA | TRBV20-1 | CSATIGFEAFF | TGCAGTGCTACGATCGGGTTTGAAGCTTTCTTT
TRBJ2-1 | TRBD2 | NA | TRBV2 | CASSGGANEQFF | TGTGCCAGTAGCGGGGGGGCCAATGAGCAGTTCTTC
TRBJ1-2 | NA | NA | TRBV14 | CASSQVQGLGGYTF | TGTGCCAGCAGCCAAGTACAGGGCCTCGGTGGCTACACCTTC
TRBJ1-1 | NA | once | TRBV2 | CASSSTGDSEAFF | TGTGCCAGCAGTTCGACAGGTGACTCTGAAGCTTTCTTT
TRBJ1-1 | NA | once | TRBV9 | CASSVDQGSNTEAFF | TGTGCCAGCAGCGTAGATCAGGGTTCGAACACTGAAGCTTTCTTT
TRBJ1-2 | NA | NA | TRBV6-6 | CASSSRDSRHRGYTF | TGTGCCAGCAGTTCAAGAGACAGCCGACATAGAGGCTACACCTTC
TRBJ1-2 | NA | NA | TRBV19 | CASKSVGIDYGYTF | TGTGCCAGTAAATCGGTCGGAATTGACTATGGCTACACCTTC
TRBJ2-3 | NA | NA | TRBV4-1 | CASSQESGFPTDTQYF | TGCGCCAGCAGCCAAGAGTCTGGCTTCCCCACAGATACGCAGTATTTT
TRBJ1-2 | NA | NA | TRBV6-6 | CASTMVRGLNYGYTF | TGTGCCAGCACCATGGTCCGGGGCCTCAACTATGGCTACACCTTC
TRBJ2-6 | NA | NA | TRBV4-3 | CASSPEGSGANVLTF | TGCGCCAGCAGCCCAGAGGGCTCTGGGGCCAACGTCCTGACTTTC
TRBJ2-5 | NA | NA | TRBV9 | CASSGGVQETQYF | TGTGCCAGCAGCGGAGGGGTCCAAGAGACCCAGTACTTC
TRBJ2-5 | TRBD1 | NA | TRBV12-3/TRBV12-4 | CASSRSPGGAQYF | TGTGCCAGCAGCCGGAGTCCAGGGGGCGCCCAGTACTTC